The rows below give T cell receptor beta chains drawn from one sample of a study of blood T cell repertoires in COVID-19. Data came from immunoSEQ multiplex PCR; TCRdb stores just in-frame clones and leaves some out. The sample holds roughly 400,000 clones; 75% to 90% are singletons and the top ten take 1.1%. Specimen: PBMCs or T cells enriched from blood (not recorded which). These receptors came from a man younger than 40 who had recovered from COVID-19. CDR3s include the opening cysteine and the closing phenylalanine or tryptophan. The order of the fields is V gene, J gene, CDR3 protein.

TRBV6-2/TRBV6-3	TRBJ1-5	CASSQGGPPDF
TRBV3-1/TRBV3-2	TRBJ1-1	CASSQGGLGTEAFF
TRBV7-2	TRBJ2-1	CASSSQPYNEQFF
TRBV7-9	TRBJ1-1	CASSYGQGHTEAFF
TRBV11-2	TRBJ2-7	CASSLASESGEQYF
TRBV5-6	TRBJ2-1	CASSKAGGGPHNEQFF
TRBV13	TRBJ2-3	CASSFVVAGVDTQYF
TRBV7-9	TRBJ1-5	CASSSVENSNQPQHF
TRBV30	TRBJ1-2	CAWTGQNYGYTF
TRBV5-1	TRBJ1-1	CASSLQLRQATLNTEAFF
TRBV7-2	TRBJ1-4	CASSAGGKGEKLFF
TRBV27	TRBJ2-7	CATKRQLAGPSEQYF
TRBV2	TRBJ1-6	CASRPQGNYNSPLHF
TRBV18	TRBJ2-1	CASSPRRESYNEQFF
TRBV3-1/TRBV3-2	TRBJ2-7	CASADPQRIYEQYF
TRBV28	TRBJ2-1	CASTSQREGLYNEQFF
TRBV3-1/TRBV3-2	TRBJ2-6	CASSLKSGANVLTF
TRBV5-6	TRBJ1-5	CASSLAPGQGGPQHF
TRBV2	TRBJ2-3	CASRYRDPTDTQYF
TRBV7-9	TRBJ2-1	CASSLAWGDYNEQFF
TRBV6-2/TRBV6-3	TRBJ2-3	CASSGGEITDTQYF
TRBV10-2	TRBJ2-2	CASSELAGELFF
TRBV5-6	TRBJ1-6	CASSPGAGGYNSPLHF
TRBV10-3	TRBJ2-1	CAISGQTSGVGSYEQFF
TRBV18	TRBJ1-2	CASSPQAVGYGSTF
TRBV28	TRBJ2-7	CASLLPPYEQYF
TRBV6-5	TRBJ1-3	CASRPPSSGNTIYF
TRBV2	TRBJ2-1	CASSVGLAGVVEQFF
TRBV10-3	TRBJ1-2	CAITPGGGGYTF
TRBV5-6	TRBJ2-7	CASSLQVYEQYF
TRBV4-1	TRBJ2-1	CASSQGRLPGDEQFF